One T cell receptor (beta chain) is described in this entry. Its antigen is not identified. The source of the sample is a study of cytomegalovirus exposure and HLA in healthy donors. Whole-study results and caveats: TRBV6-2, TRBV6-3 and other indistinguishable V segments were excluded. Analyzed later, association rates of TCRs varied across HLA loci, with DRB1 most and HLA-C fewest. Investigators reported some 150 TCR beta chains as tied to cytomegalovirus.

Germline-derived CDR1 and CDR2 are SGHTA and FQGNSA. V lost 4 bases to trimming and J lost 8 bases, with 14 bases between them. The CDR3 extends over 14 amino acids. PCR used 60 Vbeta primers and 13 Jbeta primers. The assay was immunoSEQ multiplex PCR, and TCRdb's table has in-frame clones only and misses some. Among tens of thousands of clones listed, around three quarters were seen once. The chain employs TRBV7-2 and TRBJ2-2; D not certain. The clonotype originates from a man in his fifties or sixties in good health and CMV-seropositive. The sample consisted of PBMCs. The CDR3 DNA reads as TGTGCCAGCAGCTCGCGACTGGCAACTGGGGAGCTGTTTTTT. It yields the protein CASSSRLATGELFF.